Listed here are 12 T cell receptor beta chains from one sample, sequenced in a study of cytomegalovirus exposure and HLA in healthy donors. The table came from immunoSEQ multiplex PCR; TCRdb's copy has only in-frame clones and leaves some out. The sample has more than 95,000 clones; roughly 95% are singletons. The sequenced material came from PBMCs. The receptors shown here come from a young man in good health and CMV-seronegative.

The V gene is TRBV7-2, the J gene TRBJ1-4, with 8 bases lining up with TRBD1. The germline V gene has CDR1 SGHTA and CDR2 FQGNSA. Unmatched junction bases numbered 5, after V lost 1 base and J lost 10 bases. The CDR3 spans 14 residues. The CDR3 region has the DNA TGTGCCAGCAGCTTAGGTCAGGGGGCCGTAAAACTGTTTTTT. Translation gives CASSLGQGAVKLFF.

CDR3 DNA: TGTGCCAGCAGCCCTGACAGGGGAGTATCGGGCTACACCTTC. Translating it yields CASSPDRGVSGYTF. The chain recombines TRBV6-5 with TRBJ1-2; 8 nucleotides align to TRBD1. The germline CDR1 and CDR2 sequences are MNHEY and SVGAGI. CDR3 length: 14 residues. V was pared by 6 bases and J by 8 bases, with 11 bases of the junction left unmatched.

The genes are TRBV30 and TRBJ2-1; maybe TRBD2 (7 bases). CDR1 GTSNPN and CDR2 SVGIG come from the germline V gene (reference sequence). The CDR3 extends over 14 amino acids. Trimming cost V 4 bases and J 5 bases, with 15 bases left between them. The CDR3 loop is CAWMAGGHDNEQFF. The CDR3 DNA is TGTGCCTGGATGGCCGGGGGGCATGACAATGAGCAGTTCTTC.

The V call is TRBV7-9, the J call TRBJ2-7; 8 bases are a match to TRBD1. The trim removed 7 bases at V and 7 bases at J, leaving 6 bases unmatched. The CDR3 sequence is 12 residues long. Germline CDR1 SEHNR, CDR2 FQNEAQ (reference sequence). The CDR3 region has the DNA TGTGCCAGCATTGGGACAGGCTTTGAGCAGTACTTC. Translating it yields CASIGTGFEQYF. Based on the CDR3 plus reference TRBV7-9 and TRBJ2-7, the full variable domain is DTGVSQNPRHKITKRGQNVTFRCDPISEHNRLYWYRQTLGQGPEFLTYFQNEAQLEKSRLLSDRFSAERPKGSFSTLEIQRTEQGDSAMYLCASIGTGFEQYFGPGTRLTVT.

The CDR3, as DNA: TGTGCCAGCAGCTTAGGGCAGACAGCTAGCACAGATACGCAGTATTTT. It translates to CASSLGQTASTDTQYF. The rearrangement uses TRBV11-3 and TRBJ2-3, with D perhaps TRBD1 (5 bases). The CDR3 contains 16 residues. Germline CDR1 reads SGHNT; CDR2 reads YENEEA. Between the trimmed V and J ends, which lost 1 base and 0 bases, there was a span of 11 bases.

The CDR3 sequence: CASSRQRGRENTGELFF. CDR3 nucleotide sequence: TGTGCCAGCTCACGACAGCGGGGCCGGGAGAACACCGGGGAGCTGTTTTTT. V and J are TRBV18 and TRBJ2-2; TRBD2 agrees at 7 bases. This CDR3 has 17 residues. From germline, CDR1 is KGHSH and CDR2 LQKENI. Germline trimming cut 4 bases from V and 1 base from J; bases unmatched to any gene: 9.

CDR3: CASSLTGRRTGELFF. The CDR3, as DNA: TGTGCCAGCAGCTTGACAGGGAGGAGGACCGGGGAGCTGTTTTTT. The chain is built from TRBV11-2 and TRBJ2-2, with D tentatively TRBD1 (7 bases). The germline gives CDR1 SGHAT, CDR2 FQNNGV. CDR3 length: 15 amino acids. Deletions cut 3 bases from V and 5 bases from J, with 13 bases between.

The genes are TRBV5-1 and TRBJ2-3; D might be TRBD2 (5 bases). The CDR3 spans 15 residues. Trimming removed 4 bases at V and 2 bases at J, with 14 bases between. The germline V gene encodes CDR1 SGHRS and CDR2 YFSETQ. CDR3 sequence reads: CASSPGVAHTDTQYF. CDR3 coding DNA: TGCGCCAGCAGCCCCGGGGTAGCGCACACAGATACGCAGTATTTT.

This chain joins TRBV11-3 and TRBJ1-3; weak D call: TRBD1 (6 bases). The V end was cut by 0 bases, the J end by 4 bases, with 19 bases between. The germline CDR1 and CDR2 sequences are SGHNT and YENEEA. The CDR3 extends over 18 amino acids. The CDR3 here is CASSLDGRGKTLGNTIYF. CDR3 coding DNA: TGTGCCAGCAGCTTAGATGGCAGGGGAAAAACTCTCGGAAACACCATATATTTT.

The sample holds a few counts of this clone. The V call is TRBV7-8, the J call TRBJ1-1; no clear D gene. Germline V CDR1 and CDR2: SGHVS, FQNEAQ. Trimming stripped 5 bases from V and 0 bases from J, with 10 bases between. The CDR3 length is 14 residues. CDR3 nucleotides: TGTGCCAGCAGCCCCCGACTTATGAACACTGAAGCTTTCTTT. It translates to CASSPRLMNTEAFF. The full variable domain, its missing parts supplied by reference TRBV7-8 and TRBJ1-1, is GAGVSQSPRYKVAKRGQDVALRCDPISGHVSLFWYQQALGQGPEFLTYFQNEAQLDKSGLPSDRFFAERPEGSVSTLKIQRTQQEDSAVYLCASSPRLMNTEAFFGQGTRLTVV.

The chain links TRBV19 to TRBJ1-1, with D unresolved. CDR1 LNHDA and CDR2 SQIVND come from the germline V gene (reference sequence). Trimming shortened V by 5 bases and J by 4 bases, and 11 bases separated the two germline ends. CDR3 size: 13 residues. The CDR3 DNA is TGTGCCAGTAGTGGAGTCACGGGCACTGAAGCTTTCTTT. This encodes CASSGVTGTEAFF.

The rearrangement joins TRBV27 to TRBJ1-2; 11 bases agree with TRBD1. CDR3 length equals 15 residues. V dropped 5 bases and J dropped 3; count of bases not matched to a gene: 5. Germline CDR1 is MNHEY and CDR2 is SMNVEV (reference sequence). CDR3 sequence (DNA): TGTGCCAGCAGTCGCGGGACAGGGGGGCACTATGGCTACACCTTC. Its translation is CASSRGTGGHYGYTF.